This TCR beta chain was identified during a study of circulating and synovial CD4+ cells in juvenile arthritis. CDR1 LNHDA and CDR2 SQIVND come from the germline V gene (reference sequence). The CDR3 covers 12 residues. The ends were cut back, 3 bases at V and 7 bases at J, with 7 bases in the middle. Donors were patients with active juvenile idiopathic arthritis. Notes on the study in general: Deeper sequencing increased measured overlap with synovial clonotypes. These repertoires were less diverse than bulk blood CD4 repertoires.

In the case of this clone: The antigen remains unidentified.

Libraries were prepared by immunoSEQ multiplex PCR; TCRdb keeps only in-frame clonotypes and omits some of them. Of about 30,000 clones in the sample, 93% were seen once. V and J are TRBV19 and TRBJ2-1, with D perhaps matching TRBD1 (6 bases). The clonotype comes from a human donor with juvenile idiopathic arthritis. Sequencing used CD4+ T cells from blood. CDR3 nucleotides: TGTGCCAGTAGTATTCAGGGGAATGAGCAGTTCTTC. Protein sequence: CASSIQGNEQFF.